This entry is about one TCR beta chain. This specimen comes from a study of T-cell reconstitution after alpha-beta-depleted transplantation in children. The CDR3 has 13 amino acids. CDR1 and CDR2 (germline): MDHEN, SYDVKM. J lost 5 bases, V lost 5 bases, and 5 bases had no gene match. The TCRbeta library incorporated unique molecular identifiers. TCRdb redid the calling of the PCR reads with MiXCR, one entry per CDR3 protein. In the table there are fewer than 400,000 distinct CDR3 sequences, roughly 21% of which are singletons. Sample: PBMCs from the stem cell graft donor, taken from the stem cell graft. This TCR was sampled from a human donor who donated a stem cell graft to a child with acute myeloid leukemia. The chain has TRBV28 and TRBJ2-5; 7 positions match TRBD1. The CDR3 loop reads CASSQDRDETQYF. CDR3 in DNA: TGTGCCAGCAGTCAAGACAGGGACGAGACCCAGTACTTC.